This T cell receptor (beta chain) derives from a study of blood T cell repertoires in COVID-19. Study at large: COVID-19 samples, acute and convalescent, were from the United States, Italy and Spain. T cells, B-cell-depleted T cells, or PBMCs provided the cDNA or gDNA that served as material.

Original handling: Reference gene primer amplification gave estimated nucleated cell counts. Produced via immunoSEQ multiplex PCR; TCRdb's table is partial and in-frame only. V and J calls and clone size are given by that table; D and trimming were obtained from the DNA. The sample lists about 180,000 clones, roughly 85% occurring once. This clone was seen only a few times. CDR1 and CDR2 (germline): SGHRS, YFSETQ. Unmatched junction bases numbered 10, after V lost 7 bases and J lost 5 bases. The CDR3 extends over 15 amino acids. Material for sequencing was peripheral blood. The V and J genes are TRBV5-1 and TRBJ2-7; TRBD1 aligns across 12 bases. The receptor was derived from a man aged 55 to 69 with acute or convalescent COVID-19. CDR3 amino acids: CASYPGGQGAHEQYF. DNA for the CDR3: TGCGCCAGCTATCCGGGGGGACAGGGGGCCCACGAGCAGTACTTC.